The subject of this entry is one TCR beta chain. Repertoires were generated with immunoSEQ multiplex PCR, while TCRdb's copy carries only in-frame clones and drops some. The data show tens of thousands of clones, roughly 77% seen once. This specimen belongs to a study of memory CD4+ T cells and cytomegalovirus serostatus. V lost 10 bases to trimming and J lost 7 bases, with 19 bases between them. The CDR3 consists of 13 residues. Germline CDR1 reads MDHEN; CDR2 reads SYDVKM. Single viable CD3+CD4+CD8-CD45RO+ cells were sorted as the memory CD4+ T cells. This receptor was identified in an adult in good health and CMV-seronegative. Source material: memory CD4+ T cells from blood. This rearrangement joins TRBV28 to TRBJ1-1; D gene uncertain. CDR3 amino acids: CATLALIRDEAFF. The DNA of the CDR3 is TGTGCCACCCTTGCCCTTATTCGGGATGAAGCTTTCTTT.